The TCR beta chain under discussion was sequenced for a study of OX40 agonist ivuxolimab in advanced cancers. Study-wide results and limits: At 0.1 to 3.0 mg/kg, CD4+ and CD8+ blood T cells expanded clonally by week 6.

With V trimmed by 0 bases and J by 4 bases, 10 bases remained unmatched. The germline CDR1 and CDR2 sequences are GTSNPN and SVGIG (reference sequence). The length of the CDR3 is 16 residues. TCRdb's table, derived via immunoSEQ multiplex PCR, lists solely in-frame clones and lacks some. The sample carries fewer than 30,000 clones, approximately 85% recorded once. A remark on this clone: Its target is unknown.

The clonotype originates from an adult with an advanced solid tumor such as melanoma, head and neck, liver or kidney cancer. Sequencing used CD4+ or CD8+ T cells sorted from blood, obtained in a trial of the OX40 agonist ivuxolimab. The gene calls are TRBV30 and TRBJ2-5, with 8 bases that match TRBD2. The CDR3 loop is CAWSVPGGGPRETQYF. The CDR3 DNA reads TGTGCCTGGAGTGTACCGGGGGGGGGACCACGAGAGACCCAGTACTTC.